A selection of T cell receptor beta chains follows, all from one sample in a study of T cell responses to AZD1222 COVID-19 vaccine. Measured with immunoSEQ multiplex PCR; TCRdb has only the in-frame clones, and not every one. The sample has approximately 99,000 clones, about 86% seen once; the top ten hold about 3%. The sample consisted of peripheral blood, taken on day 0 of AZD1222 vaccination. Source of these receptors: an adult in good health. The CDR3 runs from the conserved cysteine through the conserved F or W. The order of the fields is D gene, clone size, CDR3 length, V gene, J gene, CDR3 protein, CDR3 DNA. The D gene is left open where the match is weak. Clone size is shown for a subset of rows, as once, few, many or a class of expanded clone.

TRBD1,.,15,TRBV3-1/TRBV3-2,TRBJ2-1,CASSQSDRGYNEQFF,TGTGCCAGCAGCCAATCGGACAGGGGATACAATGAGCAGTTCTTC
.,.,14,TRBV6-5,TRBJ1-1,CASRTSGGGTEAFF,TGTGCCAGCAGAACTTCGGGAGGGGGGACTGAAGCTTTCTTT
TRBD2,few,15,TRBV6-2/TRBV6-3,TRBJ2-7,CASSYLAGPSYEQYF,TGTGCCAGCAGTTATTTAGCGGGGCCCTCCTACGAGCAGTACTTC
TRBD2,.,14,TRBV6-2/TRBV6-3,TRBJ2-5,CASSYSGGLETQYF,TGTGCCAGCAGTTACTCGGGAGGGTTGGAGACCCAGTACTTC
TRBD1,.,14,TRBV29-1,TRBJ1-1,CSVPGTGGELAAFF,TGCAGCGTTCCCGGGACAGGGGGCGAACTAGCAGCTTTCTTT
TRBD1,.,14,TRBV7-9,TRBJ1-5,CASSRQGVSQPQHF,TGTGCCAGCAGCCGACAGGGGGTTAGTCAGCCCCAGCATTTT
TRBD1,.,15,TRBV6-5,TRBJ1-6,CASSTLTGGNSPLHF,TGTGCCAGCAGCACGCTGACAGGGGGGAATTCACCCCTCCACTTT
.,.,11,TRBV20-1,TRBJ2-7,CSARMSDEQYF,TGCAGTGCTAGAATGTCGGACGAGCAGTACTTC
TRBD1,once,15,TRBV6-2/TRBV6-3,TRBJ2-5,CASSAGTGGGETQYF,TGTGCCAGCAGTGCCGGGACAGGGGGTGGCGAGACCCAGTACTTC
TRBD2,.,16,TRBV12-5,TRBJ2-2,CASGLVAGGIHGELFF,TGTGCTAGTGGTTTGGTGGCGGGGGGGATCCACGGGGAGCTGTTTTTT
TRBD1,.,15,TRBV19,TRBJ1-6,CASSTGQGDNSPLHF,TGTGCCAGTAGTACAGGACAGGGGGATAATTCACCCCTCCACTTT
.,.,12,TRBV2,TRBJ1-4,CASTIPAGKLFF,TGTGCCAGCACTATTCCTGCGGGGAAACTGTTTTTT
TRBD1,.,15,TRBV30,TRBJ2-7,CAWSQGAGEVYEQYF,TGTGCCTGGAGTCAGGGGGCAGGGGAAGTCTACGAGCAGTACTTC
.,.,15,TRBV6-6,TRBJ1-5,CASSHDRNSNQPQHF,TGTGCCAGCAGCCACGACAGGAATAGCAATCAGCCCCAGCATTTT
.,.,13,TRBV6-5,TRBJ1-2,CASSYSMDYGYTF,TGTGCCAGCAGTTACTCGATGGACTATGGCTACACCTTC
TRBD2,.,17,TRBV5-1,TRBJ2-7,CASRSQPGGGSEDEQYF,TGCGCCAGCAGATCCCAACCCGGCGGGGGGTCCGAGGACGAGCAGTACTTC
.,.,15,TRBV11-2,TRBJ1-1,CASTPRGRTSLMTFF,TGTGCCAGCACCCCCAGAGGGAGGACATCATTAATGACTTTCTTT
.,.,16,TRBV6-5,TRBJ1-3,CASSWEASFSGNTIYF,TGTGCCAGCAGTTGGGAAGCCTCCTTCTCTGGAAACACCATATATTTT
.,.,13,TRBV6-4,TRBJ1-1,CASRRVADTEAFF,TGTGCCAGCAGGAGGGTAGCGGACACTGAAGCTTTCTTT
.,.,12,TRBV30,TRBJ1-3,CAWRTVGNTIYF,TGTGCCTGGCGGACAGTTGGAAACACCATATATTTT
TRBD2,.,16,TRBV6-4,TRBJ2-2,CASSDLAGDNTGELFF,TGTGCCAGCAGTGATTTGGCGGGGGACAACACCGGGGAGCTGTTTTTT
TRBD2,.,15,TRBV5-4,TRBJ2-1,CASSLAVTSENEQFF,TGTGCCAGCAGCTTGGCCGTGACTAGCGAAAATGAGCAGTTCTTC
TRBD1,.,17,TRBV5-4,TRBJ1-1,CASSADRGFFMNTEAFF,TGTGCCAGCAGCGCCGACAGGGGTTTCTTCATGAACACTGAAGCTTTCTTT
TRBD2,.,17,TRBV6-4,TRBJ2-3,CASSDSARGGPTDTQYF,TGTGCCAGCAGTGACTCTGCCCGGGGGGGCCCCACAGATACGCAGTATTTT
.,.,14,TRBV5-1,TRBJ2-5,CASSLQAGLETQYF,TGCGCCAGCAGCTTGCAGGCGGGGCTGGAGACCCAGTACTTC
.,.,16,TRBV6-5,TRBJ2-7,CASSYTQGRNTYEQYF,TGTGCCAGCAGTTACACTCAGGGCCGGAATACCTACGAGCAGTACTTC
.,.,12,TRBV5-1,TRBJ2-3,CASSPLPDTQYF,TGCGCCAGCAGCCCCCTCCCAGATACGCAGTATTTT
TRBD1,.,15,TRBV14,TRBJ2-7,CASSQDGTGAYEQYF,TGTGCCAGCAGCCAAGATGGGACAGGGGCCTACGAGCAGTACTTC
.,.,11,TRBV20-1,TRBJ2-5,CSAQGQETQYF,TGCAGTGCCCAGGGCCAAGAGACCCAGTACTTC
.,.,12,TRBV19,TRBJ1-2,CASSILGGGYTF,TGTGCCAGTAGTATTTTGGGTGGAGGCTACACCTTC
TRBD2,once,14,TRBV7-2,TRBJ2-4,CASSLGAGDNIQYF,TGTGCCAGCAGCTTAGGAGCGGGGGACAACATTCAGTACTTC
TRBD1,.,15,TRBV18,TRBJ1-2,CASSPQGAHNYGYTF,TGTGCCAGCTCACCACAGGGGGCGCATAACTATGGCTACACCTTC